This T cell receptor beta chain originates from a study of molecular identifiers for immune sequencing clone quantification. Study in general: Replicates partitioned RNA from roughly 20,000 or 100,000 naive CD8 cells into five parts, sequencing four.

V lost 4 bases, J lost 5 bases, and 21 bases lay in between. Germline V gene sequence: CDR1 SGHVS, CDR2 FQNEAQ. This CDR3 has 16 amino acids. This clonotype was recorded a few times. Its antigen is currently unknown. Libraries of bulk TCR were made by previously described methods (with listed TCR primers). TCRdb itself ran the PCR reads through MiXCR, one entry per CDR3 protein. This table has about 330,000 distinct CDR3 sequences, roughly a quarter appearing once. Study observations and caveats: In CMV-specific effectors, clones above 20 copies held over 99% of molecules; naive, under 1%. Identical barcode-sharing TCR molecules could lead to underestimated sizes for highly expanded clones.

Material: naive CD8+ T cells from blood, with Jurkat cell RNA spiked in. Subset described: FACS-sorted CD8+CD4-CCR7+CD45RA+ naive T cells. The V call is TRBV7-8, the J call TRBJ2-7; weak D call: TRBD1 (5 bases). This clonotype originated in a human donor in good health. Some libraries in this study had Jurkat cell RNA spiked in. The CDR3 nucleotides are TGTGCCAGCAGCTCCGCCACAGACAGTTGGGTTGACGAGCAGTACTTC. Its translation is CASSSATDSWVDEQYF.